This TCR beta chain derives from a study of blood T cell repertoires in COVID-19. Study-level information: PBMCs, B-cell-depleted T cells, or T cells were the source of the cDNA or gDNA that made up the material.

While infection was still active, Seattle patients were enrolled and then followed longitudinally. Authors' methods: Amplified reference gene primers provided the basis for estimating nucleated cell counts. Clones were read by immunoSEQ multiplex PCR, and TCRdb kept only the in-frame ones, dropping some. D and trimming come from the DNA, and the V and J calls and clone size come from that table. The sample lists 65,000 to 70,000 clones; more than 75% were seen once. This CDR3 is built from 13 residues. Germline V gene lookup returns CDR1 SGHTA and CDR2 FQGNSA. V dropped 4 bases and J dropped 6 bases, with 9 bases sitting between them.

The sequenced sample consisted of peripheral blood. The TCR originated in a man aged 40-49 years with COVID-19, enrolled during active disease. V gene TRBV7-2 combines with J gene TRBJ2-2; maybe TRBD1 (5 bases). DNA of the CDR3: TGTGCCAGCAGCTCCAGGGTCGCCGGGGAGCTGTTTTTT. It yields the protein CASSSRVAGELFF.